Here is one TCR beta chain with its context. Its matching antigen is unknown. The data were taken from a study of cytomegalovirus exposure and HLA in healthy donors. Study results and limitations: In a later analysis, common viral pathogens appeared linked to several of the most significant clusters. Immune exposure information available was restricted to CMV serostatus. Specific recognition of CMV antigens was confirmed in vitro for a few chains (all CMV-associated).

The primer mix had 60 Vbeta and 13 Jbeta primers. TCRdb's table, derived via immunoSEQ multiplex PCR, lists solely in-frame clones and lacks some. The data hold more than 150,000 clones, with about 81% observed a single time. Every donor was a healthy person donating bone marrow. Germline CDR1 reads LGHNA; CDR2 reads YNFKEQ. There are 14 residues in the CDR3. Trimming removed 5 bases from V and 2 bases from J, with 10 bases in between. The genes are TRBV4-2 and TRBJ2-1, with D possibly TRBD2 on 6 matching bases. This receptor was identified in a young woman in good health and CMV-seronegative. Sequencing was carried out using PBMCs. This CDR3 is CASSTSGPYNEQFF. CDR3 bases: TGTGCCAGCAGCACGAGCGGGCCCTACAATGAGCAGTTCTTC.